Included here is one T cell receptor beta chain sequence, with context. This record comes from a study of blood T cell repertoires in COVID-19. Study-level information: From T cells, B-cell-depleted T cells, or PBMCs came the material, which was cDNA or gDNA.

This CDR3 contains 14 residues. The authors' processing: Nucleated cell counts were estimated from reference gene primer amplification. Sequencing used immunoSEQ multiplex PCR; TCRdb keeps in-frame clones, though not all of them. The V and J calls and the clone size are those of that table, but D and trimming were determined from the DNA. The sample comprises around 700,000 clones, about 90% of which are singletons, and under 0.3% rests with the top ten. The sequence was collected from a woman aged 18-30 years with acute or convalescent COVID-19. The sequenced sample consisted of peripheral blood. This rearrangement joins TRBV21-1 to TRBJ1-2; the table gives TRBD1 as D, unverified against the DNA. TRBV21-1 corresponds to a pseudogene. CDR3 sequence (DNA): TGTGCCAGCAGCTTCAGGGGCGCAGAGTACGGCTACACCTTC. Translation gives CASSFRGAEYGYTF.